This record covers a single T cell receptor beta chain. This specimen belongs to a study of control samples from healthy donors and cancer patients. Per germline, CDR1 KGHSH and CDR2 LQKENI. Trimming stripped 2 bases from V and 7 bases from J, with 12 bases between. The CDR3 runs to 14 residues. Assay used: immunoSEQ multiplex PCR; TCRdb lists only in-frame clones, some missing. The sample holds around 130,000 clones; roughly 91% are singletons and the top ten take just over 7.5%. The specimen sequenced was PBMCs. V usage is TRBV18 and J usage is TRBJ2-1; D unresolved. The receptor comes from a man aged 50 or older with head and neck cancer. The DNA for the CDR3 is TGTGCCAGCTCACCAACCGGTCTGGAAAATGAGCAGTTCTTC. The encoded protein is CASSPTGLENEQFF.